These T cell receptor beta chains were read from a single sample in a study of technical replicates of blood from several donors. Method: immunoSEQ multiplex PCR; TCRdb's copy keeps in-frame clones and lacks some. In the table there are around 69,000 clones, about 90% of which are singletons. Sequenced input: PBMCs. All receptors derive from a human donor in good health. Some clones in this sample may be carry-over from other donors' samples. Both conserved end residues are part of each CDR3. Fields, in order: V gene, D gene, J gene, CDR3 length, CDR3 DNA, CDR3 protein. D genes are given only for firm matches.

TRBV7-8	-	TRBJ1-6	13	TGTGCCAGCAGCTTAGTCGAGAATTCACCCCTCCACTTT	CASSLVENSPLHF
TRBV5-4	-	TRBJ1-6	17	TGTGCCAGCAGCTTGGAACGGAGGGAGGGTTATAATTCACCCCTCCACTTT	CASSLERREGYNSPLHF
TRBV7-9	TRBD1	TRBJ2-3	16	TGTGCCAGCAGCTTCCCACAGGGGGGTGGGACAGATACGCAGTATTTT	CASSFPQGGGTDTQYF
TRBV4-2	TRBD1	TRBJ2-7	15	TGTGCCAGCAGCCCGCGACAGGGGGAGGTCTACGAGCAGTACTTC	CASSPRQGEVYEQYF
TRBV5-1	TRBD1	TRBJ2-3	17	TGCGCCAGCAGCTTAACTCCAACAGGGGGTGGCACAGATACGCAGTATTTT	CASSLTPTGGGTDTQYF
TRBV19	-	TRBJ2-6	13	TGTGCCAGTAAGTCGGCTGGGGCCAACGTCCTGACTTTC	CASKSAGANVLTF
TRBV18	-	TRBJ1-1	14	TGTGCCAGCTCCGTGGGGGGGGGTAACACTGAAGCTTTCTTT	CASSVGGGNTEAFF
TRBV5-1	TRBD1	TRBJ1-1	16	TGCGCCAGCAGCTTGGGGACAGGGGGAATGAACACTGAAGCTTTCTTT	CASSLGTGGMNTEAFF
TRBV29-1	-	TRBJ1-2	13	TGCAGCGTTGAAGTCCAAGGGGGCTATGGCTACACCTTC	CSVEVQGGYGYTF
TRBV7-2	TRBD2	TRBJ2-3	14	TGTGCCAGCAGCCTAGGACTAGCGGCGGATACGCAGTATTTT	CASSLGLAADTQYF
TRBV30	-	TRBJ1-4	14	TGTGCCTGGAGTGTCGGGGGATCTAATGAAAAACTGTTTTTT	CAWSVGGSNEKLFF
TRBV21-1	-	TRBJ1-1	14	TGTGCCGGCCGGGGACAGTTCATGAACACTGAAGCTTTCTTT	CAGRGQFMNTEAFF
TRBV30	-	TRBJ2-5	12	TGTGCCTGGAGGGGGGGTATGAAGACCCAGTACTTC	CAWRGGMKTQYF
TRBV5-1	-	TRBJ1-6	16	TGCGCCAGCCGGGACTTATTATCCTCCTATAATTCACCCCTCCACTTT	CASRDLLSSYNSPLHF
TRBV7-3	TRBD1	TRBJ2-1	18	TGTGCCAGCAGCGAAAGGGGAAGACAGGGTCTAGGAGGCAATGAGCAGTTCTTC	CASSERGRQGLGGNEQFF
TRBV11-3	TRBD2	TRBJ2-1	13	TGTGCCAGCAGTCGACGACAGCGGGGTGAGCAGTTCTTC	CASSRRQRGEQFF
TRBV7-2	-	TRBJ2-1	15	TGTGCCAGCAGTGCGGGGGCCGGCTCATACAATGAGCAGTTCTTC	CASSAGAGSYNEQFF
TRBV14	-	TRBJ2-1	12	TGTGCCAGCAGCCAAGACGCGGGAATTGGGTTCTTC	CASSQDAGIGFF
TRBV4-1	TRBD1	TRBJ1-2	15	TGCGCCAGCAGCCCTGGACAGGGAGCTAACTATGGCTACACCTTC	CASSPGQGANYGYTF
TRBV5-1	-	TRBJ1-5	14	TGCGCCAGCAGGTGCGTTGCGAGCAATCAGCCCCAGCATTTT	CASRCVASNQPQHF
TRBV4-3	-	TRBJ1-1	17	TGCGCCAGCAGCCAAGAGTGGAGCCCGGCGAAGAACACTGAAGCTTTCTTT	CASSQEWSPAKNTEAFF
TRBV4-3	TRBD2	TRBJ2-7	15	TGCGCCAGCAGCCAAGACTGGCGGGAGGACCACGAGCAGTACTTC	CASSQDWREDHEQYF
TRBV14	-	TRBJ2-5	14	TGTGCCAGCAGCCAAGTTGTGGGCCCCGAGACCCAGTACTTC	CASSQVVGPETQYF
TRBV10-2	-	TRBJ2-5	15	TGCGCCAGCAGCGGGTGGACAGTTCCTCAAGAGACCCAGTACTTC	CASSGWTVPQETQYF
TRBV6-5	TRBD1	TRBJ1-2	15	TGTGCCAGCAGTTTGGGACAGGGAATTAACTATGGCTACACCTTC	CASSLGQGINYGYTF
TRBV9	-	TRBJ2-3	15	TGTGCCAGCAGCGTAGGCGGGGCGTACACAGATACGCAGTATTTT	CASSVGGAYTDTQYF
TRBV18	-	TRBJ2-5	14	TGTGCCAGCTCACCCCAGACAGACGTAGGGACCCAGTACTTC	CASSPQTDVGTQYF